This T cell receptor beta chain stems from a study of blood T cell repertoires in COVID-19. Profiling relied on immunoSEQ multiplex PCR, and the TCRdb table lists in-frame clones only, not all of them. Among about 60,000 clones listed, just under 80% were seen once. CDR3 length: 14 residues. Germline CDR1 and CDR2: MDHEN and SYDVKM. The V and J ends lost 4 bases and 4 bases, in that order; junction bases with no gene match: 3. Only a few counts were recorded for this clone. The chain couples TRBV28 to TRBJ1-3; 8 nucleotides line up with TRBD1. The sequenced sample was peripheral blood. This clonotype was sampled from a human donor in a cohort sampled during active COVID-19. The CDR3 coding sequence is TGTGCCAGCAGTTCCAGGGGGCTAGGAAACACCATATATTTT. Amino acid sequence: CASSSRGLGNTIYF. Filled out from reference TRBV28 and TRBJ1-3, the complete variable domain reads DVKVTQSSRYLVKRTGEKVFLECVQDMDHENMFWYRQDPGLGLRLIYFSYDVKMKEKGDIPEGYSVSREKKERFSLILESASTNQTSMYLCASSSRGLGNTIYFGEGSWLTVV.